This T cell receptor beta chain appears in the sequencing data of a study of T cells in Graves' hyperthyroidism and ophthalmopathy. Study conclusions and caveats: It was a median approximately 6.9 months before onset that the model predicted ophthalmopathy. In simple terms, a model built on 13 V-J features told ophthalmopathy apart from stable hyperthyroidism.

The TCR beta CDR3 regions underwent amplification using RNA transcripts as the source. Researchers ran a first-round RT-PCR on the TCR CDR3 using the HTBI primer set. Each CDR3 protein is one row after TCRdb ran MiXCR on the multiplex PCR reads. This table has 250,000 to 350,000 distinct CDR3 sequences, about 18% appearing once. Patients with uncontrolled infections, other autoimmune diseases, pregnancy or lactation were excluded. From less than 13 ml of fresh peripheral blood, PBMCs were isolated. V dropped 3 bases and J dropped 4 bases, with 15 bases sitting between them. Germline V gives CDR1 LNHDA, CDR2 SQIVND (reference sequence). The CDR3 consists of 15 residues. Notes on this clonotype: No antigen is known for it.

The chain joins TRBV19 to TRBJ1-2, with a weak D call TRBD1 (6 bases). This TCR came from a woman aged 55-70 years with Graves' ophthalmopathy. The specimen sequenced was blood. Here the CDR3 reads CASSIFDRTAYGYTF. In DNA, the CDR3 is TGTGCCAGTAGTATTTTCGATCGGACAGCCTATGGCTACACCTTC.